This T cell receptor beta chain derives from a study of beta chain features in type 1 diabetes. General study results and limits: Patients with Type 1 diabetes showed moderately but significantly shorter TCRB CDR3s in all four CD4+ subsets.

J gave up 5 bases and V 3 bases, and 2 bases lay outside the gene matches. CDR3 length equals 13 residues. CDR1 and CDR2 (germline): SGDLS, YYNGEE. This clone has a handful of counts. Its antigen is currently unknown. cDNA synthesis used the whole RNA isolate, giving expressed TCRB sequences. Clones were sequenced by immunoSEQ multiplex PCR, and TCRdb holds only the in-frame ones, with some missing. Of a few hundred thousand clones detected, around 21% appear once; the ten largest clones hold 0.028%. Input material: naive CD4+ T cells from blood. The chain has TRBV9 and TRBJ2-5, with 9 bases aligning to TRBD1. This TCR derives from a woman aged 40 to 49 with type 1 diabetes. The CDR3 spells CASSAGQGETQYF. DNA for the CDR3: TGTGCCAGCAGCGCAGGACAGGGGGAGACCCAGTACTTC.